Reported below is one T cell receptor (beta chain). Its antigen remains unknown. The sample contains more than one DNA sequence encoding this CDR3. The assay ran at deep level. TCRdb keeps only in-frame clones here, not all; method: immunoSEQ multiplex PCR. The sample lists some 2 million clones; approximately 94% were seen once. This entry is derived from a study of shared clonotypes between healthy human individuals. The CDR3 runs to 13 residues. Germline CDR1 reads SGDLS; CDR2 reads YYNGEE. V lost 0 bases to trimming and J lost 4 bases, with 7 bases between them. CD45RO-negative CD8 cells positively selected for CCR7 made up the naive population, which excluded terminally differentiated effector memory CD45RA+ cells. General study points: Larger estimated richness was generally seen in naive subsets than in memory subsets.

The receptor was isolated from a man younger than 35 in good health. V is TRBV9 and J is TRBJ1-1; a weak D match, TRBD1 (5 bases). What was sequenced was naive CD8+ T cells sorted from blood. The CDR3 DNA reads TGTGCCAGCAGCGTAGGGGGACTCACTGAAGCTTTCTTT. As protein: CASSVGGLTEAFF.